The 21 T cell receptor beta chains in this list originate from one sample, sequenced in a study of blood T cell repertoires in COVID-19. Some clones are missing from TCRdb's copy, which holds only in-frame ones; the method was immunoSEQ multiplex PCR. Of 150,000 or so clones in the sample, under 90% were seen once. Sequencing was performed on peripheral blood. These receptors were collected from a woman older than 75 with acute or convalescent COVID-19.

The chain joins TRBV29-1 to TRBJ1-4, with 8 nucleotides matching TRBD1. The germline V gene has CDR1 SQVTM and CDR2 ANQGSEA. V gave up 6 bases and J gave up 4 bases; unmatched junction bases: 7. The CDR3 loop spans 14 amino acids. The DNA for the CDR3 is TGCAGCGTCCGTCGGGACAGGAATAATGAAAAACTGTTTTTT. Translated, it gives CSVRRDRNNEKLFF.

The chain uses TRBV6-6 and TRBJ1-1; TRBD1 agrees at 7 bases. This CDR3 is 15 amino acids long. V shed 2 bases and J 0 bases; nucleotides not matched to a gene: 3. From germline, CDR1 is MNHNY and CDR2 SVGAGI (reference sequence). CDR3 in DNA: TGTGCCAGCAGTTACAACAGGGGAATGAACACTGAAGCTTTCTTT. Encoded protein: CASSYNRGMNTEAFF.

The CDR3 here is CASSSRLQVHGYTF. The CDR3 coding sequence is TGTGCCAGCAGTTCAAGGTTGCAGGTTCATGGCTACACCTTC. The rearrangement joins TRBV5-4 to TRBJ1-2, with no clear D. CDR3 length equals 14 residues. With 5 bases removed from V and 6 bases from J, the gap between germline ends came to 17 bases. CDR1 and CDR2 from the germline V gene are SGHNT and YYREEE (reference sequence).

This clone was counted once. The V gene is TRBV18, the J gene TRBJ2-7; D might be TRBD1 (7 bases). The V gene's germline CDR1 is KGHSH and CDR2 LQKENI. V lost 4 bases, J lost 3 bases, and 10 bases lay in between. The CDR3 totals 13 residues. The CDR3 loop reads CASSRRDSYEQYF. For the CDR3, the DNA is TGTGCCAGCTCACGGAGGGACAGCTACGAGCAGTACTTC.

The V gene is TRBV5-8, the J gene TRBJ2-1, with 7 bases fitting TRBD2. With 5 bases clipped from V and 4 bases from J, the junction kept 9 bases outside the gene matches. The germline gives CDR1 SGHTS, CDR2 YDEGEE. The length of the CDR3 is 15 residues. This chain's CDR3 is CASRSLASSYNEQFF. Here the CDR3 DNA reads TGTGCCAGCAGGTCACTAGCGAGTTCATACAATGAGCAGTTCTTC.

The chain uses TRBV7-9 and TRBJ2-1; 11 bases are a match to TRBD2. CDR3 size: 15 residues. V was clipped by 8 bases and J by 10 bases; unmatched bases: 13. CDR1 and CDR2 (germline): SEHNR, FQNEAQ (reference sequence). DNA of the CDR3: TGTGCCAGCGGAATTCGTAGCGGGAGGGCGGGGGAGCAGTTCTTC. It specifies CASGIRSGRAGEQFF.

J is TRBJ2-5 and V is TRBV11-2; 7 positions agree with TRBD2. The V segment lost 8 bases and the J segment 2 bases; nucleotides outside the gene matches: 5. Germline CDR1 reads SGHAT; CDR2 reads FQNNGV. This CDR3 has 13 amino acids. This CDR3 is CASGAGVQETQYF. CDR3 in DNA: TGTGCCAGCGGGGCGGGAGTTCAAGAGACCCAGTACTTC.

This clone was detected only once. The J gene is TRBJ2-2, the V gene TRBV3-1 (or the pseudogene TRBV3-2), with D uncertain. CDR3 length: 17 amino acids. Trimming removed 2 bases at V and 0 bases at J, with 13 bases between. The germline CDR1 and CDR2 sequences are LGHDT and YNNKEL (reference sequence). Here the CDR3 DNA reads TGTGCCAGCAGCCAATCTTTCAGGCTGTCGAACACCGGGGAGCTGTTTTTT. Translated: CASSQSFRLSNTGELFF.

The chain uses TRBV24-1 and TRBJ1-2; 10 positions agree with TRBD1. The CDR3 is made up of 15 amino acids. In germline, CDR1 is KGHDR, CDR2 SFDVKD. The V and J ends lost 5 bases and 1 base, in that order; junction bases with no gene match: 3. Here the CDR3 reads CATSGGQGINYGYTF. The CDR3 nucleotides are TGTGCCACCAGTGGGGGACAGGGGATTAACTATGGCTACACCTTC.

This clone was found a few times. V and J are TRBV4-3 and TRBJ1-2; D gene uncertain. Germline CDR1 is LGHNA and CDR2 is YSLEER. Trimming removed 0 bases from V and 3 bases from J, with 11 bases in between. The CDR3 has 15 residues. CDR3 sequence reads: CASSQDLASHYGYTF. As DNA, the CDR3 is TGCGCCAGCAGCCAAGATCTAGCCAGCCACTATGGCTACACCTTC.

The chain has TRBV2 and TRBJ2-1; TRBD2 matches at 11 bases. The germline V gene has CDR1 SNHLY and CDR2 FYNNEI. The CDR3 extends over 16 amino acids. With V trimmed by 4 bases and J by 3 bases, 5 bases remained unmatched. CDR3 in DNA: TGTGCCAGCAGTGGGGGTCTAGCGGGGGGCTACAATGAGCAGTTCTTC. Translation gives CASSGGLAGGYNEQFF. Complete variable domain (other parts from reference TRBV2 and TRBJ2-1): EPEVTQTPSHQVTQMGQEVILRCVPISNHLYFYWYRQILGQKVEFLVSFYNNEISEKSEIFDDQFSVERPDGSNFTLKIRSTKLEDSAMYFCASSGGLAGGYNEQFFGPGTRLTVL.

The chain's CDR3 is CASRTGQGSSPLHF. CDR3 DNA sequence: TGCGCCAGCAGAACAGGACAGGGTAGTTCACCCCTCCACTTT. This sequence joins TRBV5-1 and TRBJ1-6; 8 bases match TRBD1. The CDR3 is made up of 14 amino acids. Per the germline V gene, CDR1 is SGHRS and CDR2 is YFSETQ. V shed 5 bases, J shed 9 bases, and the junction held 7 bases outside the gene matches. The full variable domain, its missing parts supplied by reference TRBV5-1 and TRBJ1-6, is KAGVTQTPRYLIKTRGQQVTLSCSPISGHRSVSWYQQTPGQGLQFLFEYFSETQRNKGNFPGRFSGRQFSNSRSEMNVSTLELGDSALYLCASRTGQGSSPLHFGNGTRLTVT.

This chain links TRBV7-8 with TRBJ1-6; TRBD1 might be the D (6 bases). V gave up 10 bases and J gave up 9 bases, with 13 bases separating them. The CDR3 has 12 residues. Germline assignment: CDR1 SGHVS and CDR2 FQNEAQ. CDR3 DNA sequence: TGTGCCACGGGACAAGCACTTTCACCCCTCCACTTT. Translating it yields CATGQALSPLHF.

This chain links TRBV9 with TRBJ2-3; D ambiguous. V lost 3 bases and J 2 bases, leaving 10 bases between the germline ends. This CDR3 has 14 amino acids. Germline V gene lookup returns CDR1 SGDLS and CDR2 YYNGEE. DNA of the CDR3: TGTGCCAGCAGCGCCCTGGGCAACACAGATACGCAGTATTTT. Its protein is CASSALGNTDTQYF.

The chain employs TRBV18 and TRBJ1-1; D is possibly TRBD1 (6 bases). V dropped 3 bases and J dropped 1 base, with 15 bases sitting between them. CDR1 is KGHSH, CDR2 LQKENI, per germline. The length of the CDR3 is 16 residues. CDR3 bases: TGTGCCAGCTCACCTAACTTCGGACAGTGGAACACTGAAGCTTTCTTT. Translation gives CASSPNFGQWNTEAFF.

The chain couples TRBV4-1 to TRBJ2-1, with D maybe TRBD2 (5 bases). Trimming took off 4 bases at V and 6 bases at J, with 13 bases between the two ends. The CDR3 has 14 amino acids. The germline V gene encodes CDR1 MGHRA and CDR2 YSYEKL. The CDR3 DNA reads as TGCGCCAGCAGCCCAGCGGTAGTTAGCAATGAGCAGTTCTTC. It translates to CASSPAVVSNEQFF.

The CDR3 DNA reads TGTGCCAGCAGTTATGCGTGGAATTCACCCCTCCACTTT. It yields the protein CASSYAWNSPLHF. The V and J genes are TRBV6-2 or TRBV6-3 and TRBJ1-6; the D is unclear. V was trimmed by 3 bases and J by 7 bases, leaving 7 bases between them. Germline V lookup: CDR1 MNHEY, CDR2 SVGEGT. CDR3 length: 13 amino acids.

This chain uses TRBV6-1 with TRBJ1-2; 8 bases align to TRBD1. The CDR3 has 16 residues. CDR1 and CDR2 from the germline V gene are MNHNS and SASEGT. Germline trimming cut 1 base from V and 4 bases from J; bases unmatched to any gene: 8. Here the CDR3 reads CASSEDGQGRTYGYTF. CDR3 DNA sequence: TGTGCCAGCAGTGAAGACGGACAGGGACGTACCTATGGCTACACCTTC.

This clone was seen a single time. This rearrangement joins TRBV18 to TRBJ2-1; 8 bases fit TRBD2. The CDR3 length is 15 residues. CDR1 is KGHSH and CDR2 is LQKENI in the germline V gene. The ends lost 2 bases at V and 5 bases at J; junction bases unmatched: 5. In DNA form, the CDR3 reads TGTGCCAGCTCACCAGCGGGGGGCATGAACAATGAGCAGTTCTTC. Translation gives CASSPAGGMNNEQFF. The whole variable domain, filled in from reference TRBV18 and TRBJ2-1, reads NAGVMQNPRHLVRRRGQEARLRCSPMKGHSHVYWYRQLPEEGLKFMVYLQKENIIDESGMPKERFSAEFPKEGPSILRIQQVVRGDSAAYFCASSPAGGMNNEQFFGPGTRLTVL.

The chain joins TRBV5-1 to TRBJ1-6; 9 nucleotides align to TRBD1. The CDR3 consists of 16 residues. The V gene's germline CDR1 is SGHRS and CDR2 YFSETQ. Trimming at V came to 4 bases and at J to 1 base, leaving 3 bases not matched to a gene. Here the CDR3 reads CASSRDRVSYNSPLHF. DNA for the CDR3: TGCGCCAGCAGCCGGGACAGGGTTTCCTATAATTCACCCCTCCACTTT.

In this sample, this clone turned up a few times. The chain employs TRBV7-6 and TRBJ2-7; TRBD2 agrees at 12 bases. Germline-derived CDR1 and CDR2 are SGHVS and FNYEAQ. The CDR3 contains 16 residues. Losses at the gene ends were 5 bases for V and 6 bases for J; bases not matched to a gene: 11. The CDR3 nucleotides are TGTGCCAGCAGCACCTCTAGCGGGGGGGTTCATCCCGAGCAGTACTTC. Its translation is CASSTSSGGVHPEQYF.